This TCR beta chain was identified in a study of T cell repertoires in cytomegalovirus infection. Background on the study: Alongside well-studied HLA-B-restricted CMV epitopes, recently identified HLA-C-restricted CMV epitopes were also used. Study results and caveats: Accumulated public TCR beta family frequency recognized individuals carrying CMV together with the relevant HLA.

V lost 3 bases and J lost 1, with 7 bases in between. Germline loops: CDR1 LNHDA, CDR2 SQIVND (reference sequence). The CDR3 covers 14 residues. TCRdb called the reads again in MiXCR, with one record for every CDR3 protein. The sample carries about 740,000 distinct CDR3 sequences, around 31% recorded once. With respect to this clonotype: The antigen is undetermined.

The TCR sequence derives from a human donor in good health (CMV status not recorded). Some clones in this sample may be carry-over from other donors' samples. The sequenced sample was cultured PBMCs, obtained from culture after CMV antigen stimulation. V gene TRBV19 combines with J gene TRBJ2-1, with D perhaps TRBD1 or TRBD2 (5 bases each). The DNA of the CDR3 is TGTGCCAGTAGTATGGGGGTTTCCTACAATGAGCAGTTCTTC. It encodes CASSMGVSYNEQFF.